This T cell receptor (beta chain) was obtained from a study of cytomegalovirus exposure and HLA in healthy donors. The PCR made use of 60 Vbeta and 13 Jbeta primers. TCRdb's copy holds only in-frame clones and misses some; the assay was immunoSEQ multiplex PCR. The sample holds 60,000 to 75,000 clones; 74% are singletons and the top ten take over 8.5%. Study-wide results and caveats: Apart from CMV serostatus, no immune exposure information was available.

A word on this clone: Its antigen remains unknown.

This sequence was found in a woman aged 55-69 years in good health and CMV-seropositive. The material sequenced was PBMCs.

The CDR3 loop is CASSEIPSPSPLHF. CDR3 DNA sequence: TGTGCCAGCAGCGAGATACCATCTCCATCACCCCTCCACTTT. The chain has TRBV6-1 and TRBJ1-6, with unresolved D. The V gene's germline CDR1 is MNHNS and CDR2 SASEGT. CDR3 length: 14 residues. Trimming stripped 6 bases from V and 10 bases from J, with 16 bases between.